This is a list of T cell receptor beta chains from one sample in a study of blood T cell repertoires in COVID-19. Clones were sequenced by immunoSEQ multiplex PCR, and TCRdb holds only the in-frame ones, with some missing. The sample carries about 200,000 clones, approximately 85% recorded once. Material for sequencing was peripheral blood. These receptors were collected from a woman of 80 years or more with acute or convalescent COVID-19. Both conserved end residues are part of each CDR3. Each record gives: CDR3 DNA, CDR3 protein, V gene, clone size, D gene, J gene. The D gene is left open where the match is weak. Clone size is shown for a subset of rows, as once, few, many or a class of expanded clone.

CDR3 DNA: TGTGCCAGCAGCTTATATTGGGAGGGAGAGACCCAGTACTTC
CDR3 protein: CASSLYWEGETQYF
V gene: TRBV11-1
clone size: few
D gene: TRBD2
J gene: TRBJ2-5

CDR3 DNA: TGTGCCACCACACAGACGGACAGGGGGCCTAATTCACCCCTCCACTTT
CDR3 protein: CATTQTDRGPNSPLHF
V gene: TRBV3-1/TRBV3-2
clone size: -
D gene: TRBD1
J gene: TRBJ1-6

CDR3 DNA: TGCGCCAGCAGCACTCTAGGGGTTGGTAGCGGGCCCAACAATGAGCAGTTCTTC
CDR3 protein: CASSTLGVGSGPNNEQFF
V gene: TRBV5-1
clone size: once
D gene: TRBD2
J gene: TRBJ2-1

CDR3 DNA: TGTGCCGGTTCCAATCCCGCGGGTAACACCATATATTTT
CDR3 protein: CAGSNPAGNTIYF
V gene: TRBV12-3/TRBV12-4
clone size: once
D gene: -
J gene: TRBJ1-3

CDR3 DNA: TGTGCCAGCAGCTTATTGGGGACAGAAAATCAGCCCCAGCATTTT
CDR3 protein: CASSLLGTENQPQHF
V gene: TRBV7-2
clone size: -
D gene: TRBD1
J gene: TRBJ1-5

CDR3 DNA: TGCGCCAGCAGCCAAGATCCGGGACAGGGGTCTCGGCAGTACTTC
CDR3 protein: CASSQDPGQGSRQYF
V gene: TRBV4-3
clone size: -
D gene: TRBD1
J gene: TRBJ2-7

CDR3 DNA: TGTGCCAGCAGTATCCAATTGACAGGGGCTAATGAAAAACTGTTTTTT
CDR3 protein: CASSIQLTGANEKLFF
V gene: TRBV28
clone size: -
D gene: TRBD1
J gene: TRBJ1-4

CDR3 DNA: TGTGCCAGCAGTTTCATCGACAGGGAATACACTGAAGCTTTCTTT
CDR3 protein: CASSFIDREYTEAFF
V gene: TRBV28
clone size: -
D gene: TRBD1
J gene: TRBJ1-1

CDR3 DNA: TGTGCCAGCAGTCGCGCCCCCGGGACAGGGATTAACGAGCAGTACTTC
CDR3 protein: CASSRAPGTGINEQYF
V gene: TRBV27
clone size: -
D gene: TRBD1
J gene: TRBJ2-7

CDR3 DNA: TGCGCCAGCACACAAGGGGCAGCTAATGAAAAACTGTTTTTT
CDR3 protein: CASTQGAANEKLFF
V gene: TRBV5-1
clone size: -
D gene: -
J gene: TRBJ1-4

CDR3 DNA: TGTGCCAGCAGTACACGGGGGGCCGGGGACACTGAAGCTTTCTTT
CDR3 protein: CASSTRGAGDTEAFF
V gene: TRBV6-5
clone size: once
D gene: -
J gene: TRBJ1-1

CDR3 DNA: TGCGCCAGCAGCTTGGCTGGCCCCACCGAGCAGTACTTC
CDR3 protein: CASSLAGPTEQYF
V gene: TRBV5-1
clone size: -
D gene: -
J gene: TRBJ2-7

CDR3 DNA: TGTGCCAGCAGCTCCTTAGCGGGAGTAAGCTACAATGAGCAGTTCTTC
CDR3 protein: CASSSLAGVSYNEQFF
V gene: TRBV7-3
clone size: -
D gene: TRBD2
J gene: TRBJ2-1

CDR3 DNA: TGTGCCAGCAGCTTAGGTACAGGGATCTCCTCTGGGGCCAACGTCCTGACTTTC
CDR3 protein: CASSLGTGISSGANVLTF
V gene: TRBV7-9
clone size: -
D gene: -
J gene: TRBJ2-6

CDR3 DNA: TGTGCCAGCAACCCTGACAGGGGCACTGAAGCTTTCTTT
CDR3 protein: CASNPDRGTEAFF
V gene: TRBV11-2
clone size: -
D gene: TRBD1
J gene: TRBJ1-1

CDR3 DNA: TGTGCCAGCAGCCCGTCGAGCGGGAGTAGCACAGATACGCAGTATTTT
CDR3 protein: CASSPSSGSSTDTQYF
V gene: TRBV7-2
clone size: -
D gene: TRBD2
J gene: TRBJ2-3

CDR3 DNA: TGCGCCAGCAGCTCCCCGGGACAGAGCACAGATACGCAGTATTTT
CDR3 protein: CASSSPGQSTDTQYF
V gene: TRBV5-1
clone size: -
D gene: TRBD1
J gene: TRBJ2-3

CDR3 DNA: TGTGCCAGCAGTTACCCCGACGAGCAGTACTTC
CDR3 protein: CASSYPDEQYF
V gene: TRBV6-6
clone size: -
D gene: -
J gene: TRBJ2-7

CDR3 DNA: TGTGCCAGCAGCTTAGATCAGGGTCAGCCCCAGCATTTT
CDR3 protein: CASSLDQGQPQHF
V gene: TRBV11-2
clone size: -
D gene: -
J gene: TRBJ1-5

CDR3 DNA: TGCAGCGTCCTCCGGGACTCAGAGACCCAGTACTTC
CDR3 protein: CSVLRDSETQYF
V gene: TRBV29-1
clone size: -
D gene: -
J gene: TRBJ2-5

CDR3 DNA: TGTGCCAGCAGTGAAGCGCTTTCCTACCCCTACAATGAGCAGTTCTTC
CDR3 protein: CASSEALSYPYNEQFF
V gene: TRBV2
clone size: -
D gene: -
J gene: TRBJ2-1

CDR3 DNA: TGTGCCAGCAGCTTAGGAGGGCCCAACTACGAGCAGTACTTC
CDR3 protein: CASSLGGPNYEQYF
V gene: TRBV7-2
clone size: -
D gene: -
J gene: TRBJ2-7

CDR3 DNA: TGTGCCAGCAGCACACCCCGGGACAGGGGAGATGAGCAGTTCTTC
CDR3 protein: CASSTPRDRGDEQFF
V gene: TRBV7-9
clone size: -
D gene: TRBD1
J gene: TRBJ2-1

CDR3 DNA: TGTGCCAGCCTACAGGGGACCCTCCGATATAATTCACCCCTCCACTTT
CDR3 protein: CASLQGTLRYNSPLHF
V gene: TRBV6-6
clone size: -
D gene: TRBD1
J gene: TRBJ1-6

CDR3 DNA: TGTGCCATCAGTGAGAGTCCCGGAGAGAGCAATCAGCCCCAGCATTTT
CDR3 protein: CAISESPGESNQPQHF
V gene: TRBV10-3
clone size: -
D gene: -
J gene: TRBJ1-5

CDR3 DNA: TGTGCCAGTAGTTACCTCCGGGACTTAGGTGAAAAACTGTTTTTT
CDR3 protein: CASSYLRDLGEKLFF
V gene: TRBV19
clone size: -
D gene: -
J gene: TRBJ1-4

CDR3 DNA: TGTGCCAGCAGTTACTCGGGACTAGGGTCAGATACGCAGTATTTT
CDR3 protein: CASSYSGLGSDTQYF
V gene: TRBV6-5
clone size: once
D gene: TRBD2
J gene: TRBJ2-3

CDR3 DNA: TGTGCCAGCAGTTTAAGGGCGCGGGATGGCTACACCTTC
CDR3 protein: CASSLRARDGYTF
V gene: TRBV27
clone size: -
D gene: -
J gene: TRBJ1-2

CDR3 DNA: TGTGCCAGCAGCTTTTGGGCAGGGGGGATGAACACTGAAGCTTTCTTT
CDR3 protein: CASSFWAGGMNTEAFF
V gene: TRBV7-8
clone size: -
D gene: TRBD1
J gene: TRBJ1-1

CDR3 DNA: TGTGCCAGCAGTAAAGCCGACAGGGAGACCCAGTACTTC
CDR3 protein: CASSKADRETQYF
V gene: TRBV5-4
clone size: -
D gene: -
J gene: TRBJ2-5

CDR3 DNA: TGTGCCTGGAGTCCCGGACAGGGAACATACACCTTC
CDR3 protein: CAWSPGQGTYTF
V gene: TRBV30
clone size: -
D gene: TRBD1
J gene: TRBJ1-2

CDR3 DNA: TGTGCCAGCAGCCGTCAGGGAGGGACTGAAGCTTTCTTT
CDR3 protein: CASSRQGGTEAFF
V gene: TRBV12-3/TRBV12-4
clone size: -
D gene: -
J gene: TRBJ1-1

CDR3 DNA: TGTGCCAGCTCACCGCTCCTTACAGGGGTTAACACCGGGGAGCTGTTTTTT
CDR3 protein: CASSPLLTGVNTGELFF
V gene: TRBV18
clone size: -
D gene: TRBD1
J gene: TRBJ2-2

CDR3 DNA: TGTGCCAGTAGTATAGGTCGGGACAGGGGGCTACGGAACACTGAAGCTTTCTTT
CDR3 protein: CASSIGRDRGLRNTEAFF
V gene: TRBV19
clone size: -
D gene: TRBD1
J gene: TRBJ1-1

CDR3 DNA: TGCAGCGCGATAGTAGCTTCCTACAATGAGCAGTTCTTC
CDR3 protein: CSAIVASYNEQFF
V gene: TRBV29-1
clone size: many
D gene: -
J gene: TRBJ2-1

CDR3 DNA: TGTGCCAGCAGCCCAACTAGACAGGGTCTCGAGCAGTACTTC
CDR3 protein: CASSPTRQGLEQYF
V gene: TRBV7-2
clone size: -
D gene: TRBD1
J gene: TRBJ2-7

CDR3 DNA: TGTGCCAGCAGCTTAAGACAGGTGAACACTGAAGCTTTCTTT
CDR3 protein: CASSLRQVNTEAFF
V gene: TRBV7-8
clone size: -
D gene: -
J gene: TRBJ1-1

CDR3 DNA: TGTGCCAGCAGCTTAGATGGTCTAGCGGGAGCTCCCACAGATACGCAGTATTTT
CDR3 protein: CASSLDGLAGAPTDTQYF
V gene: TRBV11-2
clone size: -
D gene: TRBD2
J gene: TRBJ2-3

CDR3 DNA: TGTGCCAGCAGTCCCGTATCCGTTGGCCAGCCCCAGCATTTT
CDR3 protein: CASSPVSVGQPQHF
V gene: TRBV28
clone size: many
D gene: -
J gene: TRBJ1-5

CDR3 DNA: TGTGCCAGCAGTTACGGGGGCAGCTCCTACAATGAGCAGTTCTTC
CDR3 protein: CASSYGGSSYNEQFF
V gene: TRBV6-5
clone size: -
D gene: -
J gene: TRBJ2-1

CDR3 DNA: TGTGCCTGGAGCGGGGGGAGGGGCCCCTACGAGCAGTACTTC
CDR3 protein: CAWSGGRGPYEQYF
V gene: TRBV30
clone size: -
D gene: TRBD2
J gene: TRBJ2-7

CDR3 DNA: TGCGCCATCCCGGGACTAGTCAATGAGCAGTTCTTC
CDR3 protein: CAIPGLVNEQFF
V gene: TRBV10-1
clone size: -
D gene: TRBD2
J gene: TRBJ2-1

CDR3 DNA: -
CDR3 protein: CASILGLQGDHHF
V gene: TRBV2
clone size: -
D gene: -
J gene: TRBJ1-6

CDR3 DNA: TGTGCCAGCAGCCCACAGGGGGGGATGGGGACTAATGAAAAACTGTTTTTT
CDR3 protein: CASSPQGGMGTNEKLFF
V gene: TRBV27
clone size: -
D gene: TRBD1
J gene: TRBJ1-4